These 15 T cell receptor beta chains originate from one sample sequenced in a study of blood T cell repertoires in COVID-19. This table comes from immunoSEQ multiplex PCR, and its TCRdb copy is limited to in-frame clones, with some not included. The sample has 95,000 to 150,000 clones, around four fifths seen once. Sequencing was performed on peripheral blood. Every receptor here comes from a man aged 80 or over with COVID-19, enrolled during active disease.

This rearrangement joins TRBV5-4 to TRBJ2-5, with 8 nucleotides matching TRBD2. The trim removed 0 bases at V and 3 bases at J, leaving 4 bases unmatched. The length of the CDR3 is 15 residues. From germline, CDR1 is SGHNT and CDR2 YYREEE (reference sequence). The CDR3 bases are TGTGCCAGCAGCTTGGGGCCGGGGGGGGAAGAGACCCAGTACTTC. Residues: CASSLGPGGEETQYF.

In its sample, this clone was seen once. Other nucleotide sequences in the sample specify the same CDR3. The rearrangement uses TRBV18 and TRBJ1-1; D is unclear. The CDR3 runs 14 residues. Between the trimmed V and J ends, which lost 2 bases and 0 bases, there was a span of 7 bases. Germline V gene lookup returns CDR1 KGHSH and CDR2 LQKENI. The DNA for the CDR3 is TGTGCCAGCTCACCAGGCCAGATGAACACTGAAGCTTTCTTT. Translating gives CASSPGQMNTEAFF. The entire variable domain, with the rest obtained from reference TRBV18 and TRBJ1-1, is as follows: NAGVMQNPRHLVRRRGQEARLRCSPMKGHSHVYWYRQLPEEGLKFMVYLQKENIIDESGMPKERFSAEFPKEGPSILRIQQVVRGDSAAYFCASSPGQMNTEAFFGQGTRLTVV.

This clone was observed a few times. The CDR3 region has the DNA TGCGCCAGCAGCTTAGGACAGAACTACGAGCAGTACTTC. Encoded protein: CASSLGQNYEQYF. The V gene is TRBV5-1, the J gene TRBJ2-7; TRBD1 might be the D (6 bases). Per germline, CDR1 SGHRS and CDR2 YFSETQ. There are 13 residues in the CDR3. V shed 2 bases and J shed 3 bases, with 9 bases lying between them.

Regarding this clone: The sample holds other DNA sequences that translate to the same CDR3. The rearrangement uses TRBV6-5 and TRBJ2-1; the D is unclear. The CDR3 covers 11 residues. Trimming left V 6 bases short and J 6 bases short, with 6 bases between. Germline values: CDR1 MNHEY, CDR2 SVGAGI. CDR3 amino acids: CASSPGNEQFF. Written as DNA, the CDR3 is TGTGCCAGCAGCCCCGGCAATGAGCAGTTCTTC.

This chain links TRBV2 with TRBJ2-2; 10 positions match TRBD2. Per germline, CDR1 SNHLY and CDR2 FYNNEI. V lost 6 bases and J lost 8; bases outside the gene matches: 9. The CDR3 consists of 15 residues. DNA for the CDR3: TGTGCCAGCAGGATACTAGCGGGAAGGGCGGGGGAGCTGTTTTTT. It specifies CASRILAGRAGELFF.

Only one count was recorded for this clone. The chain uses TRBV13 and TRBJ2-5; no reliable D call. Per the germline V gene, CDR1 is PRHDT and CDR2 is FYEKMQ (reference sequence). There are 15 residues in the CDR3. V lost 5 bases and J lost 5, with 18 bases in between. CDR3 residues: CASSQTDPGGETQYF. The CDR3 coding sequence is TGTGCCAGCAGCCAAACCGACCCAGGTGGGGAGACCCAGTACTTC.

The CDR3, as DNA: TGTGCCAGCAGACCGAGGACAGAAATGAACACTGAAGCTTTCTTT. As protein: CASRPRTEMNTEAFF. This chain connects TRBV6-6 to TRBJ1-1, with D tentatively TRBD1 (6 bases). The germline gives CDR1 MNHNY, CDR2 SVGAGI (reference sequence). The germline V and J ends were trimmed by 6 bases and 0 bases, with 14 bases remaining between them. The CDR3 spans 15 residues.

The CDR3 is CASSRRLAGVTEQYF. In nucleotides, the CDR3 is TGTGCCAGTTCAAGGAGGTTAGCGGGAGTCACCGAGCAGTACTTC. The V call is TRBV19, the J call TRBJ2-7; 9 nucleotides align to TRBD2. The CDR3 runs to 15 residues. Germline V lookup: CDR1 LNHDA, CDR2 SQIVND (reference sequence). V shed 8 bases, J shed 6 bases, and the junction held 14 bases outside the gene matches. Filled out from reference TRBV19 and TRBJ2-7, the complete variable domain reads DGGITQSPKYLFRKEGQNVTLSCEQNLNHDAMYWYRQDPGQGLRLIYYSQIVNDFQKGDIAEGYSVSREKKESFPLTVTSAQKNPTAFYLCASSRRLAGVTEQYFGPGTRLTVT.

The chain is built from TRBV15 and TRBJ2-7; maybe TRBD2 (6 bases). V was cut by 0 bases and J by 2 bases, with 11 bases left in between. The CDR3 is 15 residues long. Germline-derived CDR1 and CDR2 are LNHNV and YYDKDF (reference sequence). The CDR3 coding sequence is TGTGCCACCAGCAGAGATCCCGGGGGTACCTACGAGCAGTACTTC. The encoded protein is CATSRDPGGTYEQYF.

This chain links TRBV6-1 with TRBJ2-1; maybe TRBD2 (6 bases). Trimming took 2 bases from V and 5 from J, leaving 13 bases between them. The CDR3 is 15 residues long. Germline CDR1 and CDR2: MNHNS and SASEGT. This CDR3 is CASSERLGFDNEQFF. CDR3 DNA: TGTGCCAGCAGTGAAAGACTAGGGTTCGACAATGAGCAGTTCTTC.

The rearrangement links TRBV28 to TRBJ1-2, with TRBD1 as a possible D gene (5 bases). The CDR3 runs to 16 residues. The V and J ends lost 6 bases and 1 base respectively, with 18 bases between them. Looked up from germline, CDR1 is MDHEN and CDR2 is SYDVKM. The CDR3 region is CASSQGVWGINYGYTF. In DNA form, the CDR3 reads TGTGCCAGCAGCCAAGGGGTGTGGGGAATTAACTATGGCTACACCTTC.

CDR3 sequence (DNA): TGTGCCAGCAGTTACCCCGTTTTCACTAGCGGGACGGGAGAGACCCAGTACTTC. Its protein product is CASSYPVFTSGTGETQYF. The V gene is TRBV6-2 or TRBV6-3, the J gene TRBJ2-5; TRBD2 matches at 10 bases. This CDR3 is 18 amino acids long. J gave up 4 bases and V 2 bases, and 13 bases lay outside the gene matches. Looked up from germline, CDR1 is MNHEY and CDR2 is SVGEGT.

The J gene is TRBJ2-3, the V gene TRBV2, with D perhaps matching TRBD1 (5 bases). Germline CDR1 reads SNHLY; CDR2 reads FYNNEI. This CDR3 comprises 15 residues. Trimming pared 5 bases from V and 0 bases from J, leaving 12 bases between. The CDR3: CASSPGKGSTDTQYF. CDR3 nucleotides: TGTGCCAGCAGTCCAGGGAAGGGGAGCACAGATACGCAGTATTTT.

In this sample, this clone turned up many times. This chain joins TRBV27 and TRBJ2-5, with D possibly matching TRBD1 (6 bases). This CDR3 has 16 residues. V dropped 2 bases and J dropped 1 base, with 14 bases sitting between them. Germline-derived CDR1 and CDR2 are MNHEY and SMNVEV (reference sequence). The CDR3 reads CASSLTQGRFQETQYF. The DNA of the CDR3 is TGTGCCAGCAGTTTAACACAGGGTCGGTTCCAAGAGACCCAGTACTTC.

The V gene is TRBV18, the J gene TRBJ2-7, with 8 bases aligning to TRBD2. The V segment lost 6 bases and the J segment 4 bases; nucleotides outside the gene matches: 11. This CDR3 is built from 15 residues. Germline V gene data show CDR1 as KGHSH and CDR2 as LQKENI. The DNA of the CDR3 is TGTGCCAGCTCGCCCAAAGGCGGGGGGCGATACGAGCAGTACTTC. It codes for CASSPKGGGRYEQYF.